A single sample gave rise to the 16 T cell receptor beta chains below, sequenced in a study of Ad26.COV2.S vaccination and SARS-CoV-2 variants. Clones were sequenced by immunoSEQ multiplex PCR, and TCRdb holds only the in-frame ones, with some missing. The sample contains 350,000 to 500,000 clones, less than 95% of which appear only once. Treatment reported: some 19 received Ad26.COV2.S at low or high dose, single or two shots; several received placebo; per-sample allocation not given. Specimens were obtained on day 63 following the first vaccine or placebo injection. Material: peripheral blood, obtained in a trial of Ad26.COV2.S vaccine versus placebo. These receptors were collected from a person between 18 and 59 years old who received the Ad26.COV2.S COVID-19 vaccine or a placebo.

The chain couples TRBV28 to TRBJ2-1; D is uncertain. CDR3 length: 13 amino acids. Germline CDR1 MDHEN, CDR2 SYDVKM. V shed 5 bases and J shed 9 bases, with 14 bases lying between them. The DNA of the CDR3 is TGTGCCAGCAGTCAAACTGTACTAACTGAGCAGTTCTTC. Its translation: CASSQTVLTEQFF.

CDR3 in DNA: TGCGCCAGCAGCAACGACGACAGGGGAGAGAAGTACTTC. This encodes CASSNDDRGEKYF. The V call is TRBV5-1, the J call TRBJ2-7, with TRBD1 matching over 8 bases. The germline V gene encodes CDR1 SGHRS and CDR2 YFSETQ. V dropped 4 bases and J dropped 11; count of bases not matched to a gene: 11. The CDR3 sequence is 13 residues long.

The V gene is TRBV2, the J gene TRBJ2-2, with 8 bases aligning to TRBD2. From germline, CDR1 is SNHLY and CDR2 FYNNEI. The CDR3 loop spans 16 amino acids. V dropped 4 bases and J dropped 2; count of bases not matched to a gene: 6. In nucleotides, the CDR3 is TGTGCCAGCAGTGGGGAACTAGCGGTTAACACCGGGGAGCTGTTTTTT. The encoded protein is CASSGELAVNTGELFF.

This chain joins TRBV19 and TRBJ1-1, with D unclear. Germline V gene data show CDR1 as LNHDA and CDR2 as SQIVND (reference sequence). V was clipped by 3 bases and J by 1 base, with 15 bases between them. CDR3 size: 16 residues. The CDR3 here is CASSMRRKPRNTEAFF. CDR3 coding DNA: TGTGCCAGTAGTATGAGGCGGAAACCTAGGAACACTGAAGCTTTCTTT.

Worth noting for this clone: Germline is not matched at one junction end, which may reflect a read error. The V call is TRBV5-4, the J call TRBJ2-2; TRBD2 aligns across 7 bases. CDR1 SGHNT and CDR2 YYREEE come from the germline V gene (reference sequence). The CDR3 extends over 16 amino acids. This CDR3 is CASSLVAGDHTGELFF. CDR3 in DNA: TGTGCCAGCAGTTTGGTTGCGGGAGACCACACCGGGGAGCTGTTTTTT.

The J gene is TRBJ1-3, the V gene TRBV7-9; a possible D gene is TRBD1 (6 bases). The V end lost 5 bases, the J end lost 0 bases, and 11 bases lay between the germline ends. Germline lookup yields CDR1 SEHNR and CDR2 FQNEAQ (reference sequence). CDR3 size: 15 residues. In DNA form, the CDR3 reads TGTGCCAGCAGCAAACCGGACAGCTCTGGAAACACCATATATTTT. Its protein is CASSKPDSSGNTIYF.

CDR3 bases: TGTGCCAGCAGCTTAATTGGGGGGGATGAGCAGTTCTTC. Amino acids: CASSLIGGDEQFF. This chain connects TRBV7-3 to TRBJ2-1; 7 bases line up with TRBD2. The CDR3 is 13 amino acids. Germline lookup yields CDR1 SGHTA and CDR2 FQGTGA. Losses at the gene ends were 1 base for V and 8 bases for J; bases not matched to a gene: 2.

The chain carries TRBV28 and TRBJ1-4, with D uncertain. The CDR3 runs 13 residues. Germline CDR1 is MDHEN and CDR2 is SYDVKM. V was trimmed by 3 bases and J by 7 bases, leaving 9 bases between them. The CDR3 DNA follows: TGTGCCAGCAGTTTTGGAGAGAGTGAAAAACTGTTTTTT. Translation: CASSFGESEKLFF.

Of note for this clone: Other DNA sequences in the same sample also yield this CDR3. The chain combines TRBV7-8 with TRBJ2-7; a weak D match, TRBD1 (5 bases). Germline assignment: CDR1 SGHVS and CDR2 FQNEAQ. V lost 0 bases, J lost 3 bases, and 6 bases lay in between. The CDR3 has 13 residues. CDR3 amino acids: CASSLAQGYEQYF. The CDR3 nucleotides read TGTGCCAGCAGCTTAGCGCAGGGCTACGAGCAGTACTTC.

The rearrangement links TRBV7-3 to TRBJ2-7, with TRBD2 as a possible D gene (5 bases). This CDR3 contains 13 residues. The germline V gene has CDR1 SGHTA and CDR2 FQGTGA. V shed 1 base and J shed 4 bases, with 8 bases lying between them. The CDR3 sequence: CASSLKLGYEQYF. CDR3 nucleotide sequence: TGTGCCAGCAGCTTAAAACTAGGGTACGAGCAGTACTTC.

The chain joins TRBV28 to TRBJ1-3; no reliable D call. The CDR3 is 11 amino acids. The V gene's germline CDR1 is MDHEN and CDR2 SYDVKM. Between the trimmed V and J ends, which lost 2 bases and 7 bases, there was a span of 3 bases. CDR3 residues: CASSLSNTIYF. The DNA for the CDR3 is TGTGCCAGCAGTTTAAGTAACACCATATATTTT.

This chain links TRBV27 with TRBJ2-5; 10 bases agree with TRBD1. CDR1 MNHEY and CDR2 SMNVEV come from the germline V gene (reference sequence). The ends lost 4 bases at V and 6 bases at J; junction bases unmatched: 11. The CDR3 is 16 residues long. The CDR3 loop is CASSSLVTGGLKTQYF. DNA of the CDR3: TGTGCCAGCAGTTCACTGGTGACAGGGGGCTTGAAGACCCAGTACTTC.

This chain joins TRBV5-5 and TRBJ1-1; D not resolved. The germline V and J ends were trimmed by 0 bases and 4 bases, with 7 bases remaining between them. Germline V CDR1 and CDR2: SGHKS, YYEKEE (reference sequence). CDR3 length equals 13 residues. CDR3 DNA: TGTGCCAGCAGCTTGGTTCAGGTCACTGAAGCTTTCTTT. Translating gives CASSLVQVTEAFF.

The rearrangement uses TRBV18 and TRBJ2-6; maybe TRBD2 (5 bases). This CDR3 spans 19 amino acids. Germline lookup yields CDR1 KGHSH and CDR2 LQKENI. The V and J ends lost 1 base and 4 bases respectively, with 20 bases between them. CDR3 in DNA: TGTGCCAGCTCACCACGGCTAGCCAACCTCTGGCCGGGGGCCAACGTCCTGACTTTC. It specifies CASSPRLANLWPGANVLTF.

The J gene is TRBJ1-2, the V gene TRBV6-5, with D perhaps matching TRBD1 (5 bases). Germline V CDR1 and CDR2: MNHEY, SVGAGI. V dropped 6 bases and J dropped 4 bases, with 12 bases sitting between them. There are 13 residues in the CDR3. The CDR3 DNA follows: TGTGCCAGCAGCAGGGCTGTTCGCTATGGCTACACCTTC. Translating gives CASSRAVRYGYTF.

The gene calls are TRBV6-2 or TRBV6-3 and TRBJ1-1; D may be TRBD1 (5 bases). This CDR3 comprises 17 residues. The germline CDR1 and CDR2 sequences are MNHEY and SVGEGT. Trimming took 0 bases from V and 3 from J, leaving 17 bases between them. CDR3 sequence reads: CASSYSWGRHRYTEAFF. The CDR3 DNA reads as TGTGCCAGCAGTTACTCCTGGGGCCGCCATCGGTACACTGAAGCTTTCTTT.